A selection of T cell receptor beta chains follows, all from one sample in a study of blood T cell repertoires in COVID-19. Sequencing used immunoSEQ multiplex PCR; TCRdb keeps in-frame clones, though not all of them. The sample gives about 90,000 clones, roughly 90% of which show up once; roughly 2.5% is in the top ten. Specimen: peripheral blood. The receptors come from a man in his fifties or sixties with COVID-19, enrolled during active disease. Both conserved end residues are part of each CDR3. Each record gives: V gene, CDR3 protein.

TRBV28	CASSFGGWEQYF
TRBV6-2/TRBV6-3	CASSYSGGPFGNSPLHF
TRBV14	CASSRGTLYGYTF
TRBV25-1	CASSERGTSGAREQFF
TRBV28	CASSFPGGAREKLFF
TRBV5-5	CASTAAGGVTEAFF
TRBV3-1/TRBV3-2	CASSPKGGSYYEQYF
TRBV24-1	CATSDLGGTGAGETQYF
TRBV5-5	CASSLGGHSNQPQHF
TRBV28	CASTTAGVTGYTF
TRBV6-5	CASSYSRTYEQYF
TRBV6-2/TRBV6-3	CASSYRTSGHSYEQYF
TRBV18	CASSPGAGFHF
TRBV5-8	CASSEGLAGASSYEQYF
TRBV5-1	CASSLAEGAVYGYTF
TRBV5-5	CASSLGQNRVEQYF
TRBV19	CASRMDRGLNEQFF
TRBV6-5	CASSFGTSGGKETQYF
TRBV10-1	CASSGSGHTDTQYF
TRBV6-2/TRBV6-3	CASSYRRDRGYEQYF
TRBV20-1	CSARSGFEQYF
TRBV5-1	CASSRQLQETQYF
TRBV18	CASSQVGNTEAFF
TRBV9	CASSVTGTAYGYTF
TRBV15	CATSSPQRGEQFF
TRBV3-1/TRBV3-2	CASSPQRGGRGNQPQHF
TRBV6-5	CASILGQGYNQPQHF
TRBV7-9	CASSLAQEGYTF
TRBV7-6	CASNQGLVETQYF
TRBV2	CASSGQGAGELFF
TRBV3-1/TRBV3-2	CASSNPGGIYGYTF
TRBV20-1	CSASRPGGQPQHF
TRBV7-9	CASSLGLRGYGYTF
TRBV5-1	CASSLGQGYNSPLHF
TRBV7-2	CASKRDRLIQETQYF
TRBV7-2	CASSPGRVGNTIYF
TRBV7-2	CASSGLAGGFNEQFF
TRBV6-2/TRBV6-3	CASSYSVTDVNYGYTF
TRBV15	CATNSKAGEETQYF
TRBV24-1	CATSVVTGELFF
TRBV4-3	CASSDGLADSYNEQFF
TRBV9	CASSLTDRSERLFF
TRBV24-1	CATSDWTSGELFF
TRBV19	CASSSQANTEAFF
TRBV5-1	CASSFPSGVDEQYF
TRBV7-9	CASSPATGINRDSPLHF
TRBV5-8	CASSYGLVNTGELFF
TRBV4-1	CASSQLERLAGAYEQYF
TRBV28	CASSLGTSGVRKYF
TRBV28	CASRKDRYNSPLHF
TRBV3-1/TRBV3-2	CASSQGAGRGNQPQHF
TRBV19	CASSIITGSGTEAFF
TRBV11-2	CASSLGRRTTDTQYF
TRBV4-3	CASSQEQGTYGYTF
TRBV21-1	CASSKKRQDRASYGYTF